This T cell receptor (beta chain) was sequenced during a study of cytomegalovirus exposure and HLA in healthy donors (dated by TCRdb to about 2017). In the study overall: An earlier analysis of under 600 of the donors reported roughly 300 Gb of sequence data and 117 million unique TCR beta sequences from about 180 million T cells. Roughly 300 gigabases of sequencing data and around 88 million unique TCR sequences made up an early release that covered 640 HLA-typed donors. To predict cytomegalovirus infection status, the study combined high-throughput TCR immunosequencing, statistical association of individual TCRs with disease status, and machine learning. Across 398 genotyped donors of the cohort, an average of approximately 220,000 unique TCR beta nucleotide sequences per donor were sequenced, and 15% to 20% of those sequences were non-productive. An earlier analysis of fewer than 750 of the donors used high-throughput TCR beta sequencing to judge whether each TCR beta V gene segment behaved as functional or pseudogenic. Among the approximately 420 genotyped donors, approximately 81% belonged to the genetic ancestry cluster associated with self-reported Caucasian donors. Donor age, sex, ethnicity and CMV serostatus were collected together with the repertoire data. Rather than using new phenotypic data, the later analysis identified candidate immune exposures from TCR beta sequences and from how often those sequences occurred across donors. A later genetic analysis used genome-wide SNP genotypes for about 55% of the 666 donors, treating that subset as a discovery cohort. HLA typing included class I and class II loci at four-digit resolution. In addition to the first cohort of roughly 670 subjects, a separate validation cohort of 120 different subjects was used. A handful of DR-DQ haplotypes were treated as single units for association and clustering because of strong linkage in the cohort. Using immunosequencing, the study profiled T cell repertoires from roughly 650 subjects and related those repertoires to cytomegalovirus serostatus. Typing coverage varied by locus: about 629-630 donors for A, B, C, DRB1 and DQB1; approximately 520 for DQA1; some 610 for DPA1; roughly 450 for DPB1. To study patterns of TCR occurrence, a later analysis re-analyzed previously published TCR beta repertoires from 500 to 850 donors and added high-resolution HLA genotyping. The study aimed to test whether cataloging public T cell receptors could reveal signatures of past pathogen exposure. All discovery cohort repertoires had been generated using a single sequencing platform. The investigation overall reported the following: Because counts were too low, roughly 18 rarely observed V segments, including chromosome 9 orphons, were left out of the earlier analysis of approximately 500 of the donors. Some IMGT-functional V segments, including TRBV6-2 and TRBV6-3, could not be distinguished by the 87-base-pair reads and were therefore excluded. In a later analysis, HLA-associated TCR beta chains showed more clonal expansion and lower generation probabilities than non-associated chains that were equally common. It was suggested by the authors that the approach could potentially be generalized to other disease states and immunological phenotypes. Presence/absence analyses assumed roughly uniform sequencing depth across donors, an assumption that may not hold. Correlated functional status among segregating V segments might be attributable to linkage disequilibrium, but an unknown experimental factor could not be ruled out. Cytomegalovirus status was reported to be diagnosed by the classifier with high specificity and sensitivity in both the original and validation cohorts. Strong co-occurrence of HLA alleles, especially DR and DQ, made assigning TCR associations to individual alleles difficult. In the study, about 150 TCR beta chains were listed as associated with cytomegalovirus. The sequencing pipeline was judged likely to have produced a cluster of highly shared sequence variants as a technical artifact. In vitro tests confirmed that a few of the cytomegalovirus-associated TCR beta chains recognize cytomegalovirus antigens. CMV serostatus was the only immune exposure information available for the cohort. In a later genetic analysis, a missense DCLRE1C variant was associated with V-gene and J-gene trimming of TCR beta chains, and the association was replicated in an independent cohort. According to a later analysis, TCR association rates differed among HLA loci, with DRB1 alleles showing the most associated TCRs and HLA-C alleles showing the fewest. Specific HLA alleles were associated with 16,951 TCR beta sequences at a false discovery rate of 0.05 in a later analysis. A later analysis found that most CMV-associated TCR beta chains appeared HLA-restricted, with HLA associations seemingly driven largely by CMV exposure. A later analysis reported that several top co-occurrence clusters appeared linked to parvovirus B19, influenza, CMV and Epstein-Barr virus. This cohort had only TCR beta chains sequenced, and the lack of alpha or paired-chain data limited which features could be detected. A further reported finding was that TCR beta sequences accurately predicted the HLA-A and HLA-B alleles for most subjects in the first cohort. In a later genetic analysis, fewer N-insertions in productive TCRs were reported among donors in an Asian-associated ancestry cluster than the approximately 670-donor mean. Broadly in line with IMGT annotations, most TCR beta V segments showed up in productive rearrangements about 87% or about 30% of the time in an earlier analysis of approximately 600 of the donors. Because HLA typing was unavailable for some donors at each locus, only the typed subset was used in association tests. Across donors, most TCR sequences were observed very rarely, whereas some public TCRs were present in many individuals.

The CDR3 spans 14 residues, from the cysteine through the phenylalanine. Only CDR3 DNA remains: 42 bases, in frame from the first base. V and J are trimmed by 5 bases and 8 bases, and the gene matches miss 8 bases of the junction. Per the germline V gene (reference sequence), MNHNY is the CDR1 and SVGAGI is the CDR2. Libraries came from the immunoSEQ multiplex PCR assay. For the multiplex PCR, a mixture combining 60 forward primers for TCR Vbeta segments and 13 reverse primers for TCR Jbeta segments was used. The CDR3 region of rearranged TCR beta genes was amplified from genomic DNA with a multiplex PCR assay. The Illumina HiSeq System was used to sequence the amplified TCR beta libraries as 87-base-pair reads. The study's processing was this. A later analysis tallied around 82 million unique TCR beta chains across the 700 or so repertoires, and some 10 million of those chains were shared by two or more donors. Raw reads were error-corrected and collapsed into unique sequences with a nearest-neighbor algorithm that merged closely related sequences to remove PCR and sequencing errors. CDR3 sequences were aligned to IMGT reference sequences to assign V, D and J gene segments. For a sequence to be retained, a match of at least six nucleotides to both a V gene segment and a J gene segment was required. A rearrangement was called productive if the CDR3 had no stop codons and remained in frame with V and J, and every other rearrangement was called non-productive. CDR3 was defined by IMGT convention, running from the second conserved V-encoded cysteine to the conserved J-encoded phenylalanine. The earlier analysis of 500 to 750 of the donors excluded any sequence lacking an unambiguous match to a single V gene segment. An earlier analysis of several hundred of the donors called V segments functional above 56.7% productive rearrangements and segregating when the between-donor standard deviation exceeded 5%. A statistical classification framework was developed to diagnose cytomegalovirus status using the catalog of TCR beta chain sequences. V and J gene assignment, in a later analysis, came from comparing TCR nucleotide sequences with IMGT/GENE-DB human TR gene sequences. A later analysis assigned CDR3 sequences and most-parsimonious VDJ recombination scenarios with the TCRdist pipeline. A later analysis defined each TCR beta chain by its CDR3 amino acid sequence plus V-gene family, and excluded reads lacking a unique V-gene family. In a later analysis, around 600 highly shared, low-generation-probability nucleotide sequences were removed to address suspected cross-contamination and a sequencing artifact. In a later analysis, a clonal expansion index for each public chain was calculated from normalized within-repertoire ranks of inferred template counts. Generation probabilities in a later analysis came from a VDJ recombination model fitted to out-of-frame rearrangements, and those results were checked against IGoR. In a later analysis, TCR-TCR, TCR-HLA and TCR-CMV co-occurrence was scored with hypergeometric tests, and a repertoire-size bias correction was applied to TCR pairs. A later analysis estimated false discovery rates by permuting HLA or CMV assignments 20 times. In a later analysis, co-occurring TCRs were grouped using DBSCAN, with TCRdist sequence similarity added in when clustering inside HLA-allele-positive subsets. For co-occurrence clustering, repertoires with fewer than 30,000 or more than 120,000 public chains were excluded, along with a handful of repertoires with anomalous nucleotide sharing. The immuneACCESS repertoire file appears here via TCRdb, limited to in-frame rearrangements. These files lack a portion of the clones; in checked studies, under half of the deficit traces to unresolved V genes, and the cause of the others is not known. That table supplies the V and J calls and clone size; D and trimming were determined from the DNA. The sample table holds around 140,000 clones, of which about 79% were seen once. 1.8% of the sample is held by the ten biggest clonotypes.

The cohort comprised 710 or so healthy bone marrow donors. At the time of sampling, every cohort member was nominally healthy, though immune exposures that went unrecorded were likely present. The donor was CMV seropositive and was included in the group of some 290 seropositive cohort members. Every donor gave a peripheral blood sample, and the peripheral blood mononuclear cells from that sample were used for TCR beta sequencing. Genomic DNA extraction from the blood cell samples was performed with the Qiagen DNeasy Blood Extraction Kit. This clone was counted between two and nine times. The antigen it binds to is not known. No much larger clone exists at a distance of one base, and base qualities are not known.

The TCR comes from a female donor in good health and CMV-seropositive. Rearrangement joined TRBV6-6 to TRBJ1-2; the junction holds 10 bases that match TRBD1. The sample taken for sequencing was PBMCs. The CDR3 amino acid sequence is: CASSDLGTGAGYTF. The sequenced DNA is TGTGCCAGCAGTGACCTCGGGACAGGGGCAGGCTACACCTTC.